This record covers a single T cell receptor (beta chain). This sample stems from a study of T cells in tuberculosis. Background on the study: IGRA-negative adolescents, IGRA-positive adolescents with latent tuberculosis and adults with active tuberculosis formed this South African cohort. Blood was taken before or within 7 days of anti-tuberculosis therapy.

Stated time point: new active TB diagnosis, blood taken before or within 7 days of starting treatment. Patients were newly diagnosed, HIV-seronegative, and aged 18 or older. On average about 92,000 T cells per donor were immunosequenced. The repertoire was sequenced with immunoSEQ multiplex PCR; TCRdb's copy has only in-frame clones and lacks some. The data hold approximately 53,000 clones, with 90% to 95% observed a single time. Germline V lookup: CDR1 LNHDA, CDR2 SQIVND (reference sequence). J lost 4 bases, V lost 3 bases, and 8 bases had no gene match. This CDR3 has 16 residues. This sequence joins TRBV19 and TRBJ2-2; TRBD2 matches at 7 bases. Sample: PBMCs, taken at tuberculosis diagnosis. The source is an adult with tuberculosis. CDR3 amino acids: CASSIGGRGFTGELFF. The CDR3 DNA reads TGTGCCAGTAGTATCGGCGGGAGAGGCTTCACCGGGGAGCTGTTTTTT.